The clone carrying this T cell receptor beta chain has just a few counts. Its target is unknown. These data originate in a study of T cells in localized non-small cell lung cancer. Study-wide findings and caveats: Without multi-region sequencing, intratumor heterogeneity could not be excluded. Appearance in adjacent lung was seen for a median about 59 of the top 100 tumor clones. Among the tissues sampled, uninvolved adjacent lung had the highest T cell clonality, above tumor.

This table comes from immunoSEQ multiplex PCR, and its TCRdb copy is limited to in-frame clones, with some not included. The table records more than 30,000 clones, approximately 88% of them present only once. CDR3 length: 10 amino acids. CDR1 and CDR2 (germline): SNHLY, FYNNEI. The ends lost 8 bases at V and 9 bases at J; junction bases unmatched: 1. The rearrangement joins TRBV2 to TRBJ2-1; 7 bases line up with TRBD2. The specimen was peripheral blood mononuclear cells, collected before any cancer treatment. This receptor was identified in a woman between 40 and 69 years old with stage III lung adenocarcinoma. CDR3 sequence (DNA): TGTGCCAGCGGGGGGGGTGAGCAGTTCTTC. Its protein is CASGGGEQFF.